The rows below give T cell receptor beta chains drawn from one sample of a study of radiotherapy plus CTLA-4 blockade in lung cancer. TCRdb's table, derived via immunoSEQ multiplex PCR, lists solely in-frame clones and lacks some. The repertoire includes about 68,000 clones, 79% of them detected once, and roughly 9.7% sits in the top ten. Sequenced here: peripheral blood, sampled from a patient treated with radiotherapy plus ipilimumab. The origin of the receptors is a human donor with non-small cell lung cancer who had a complete response to radiotherapy plus ipilimumab. Both conserved end residues are part of each CDR3. Fields, in order: J gene, clone size, D gene, V gene, CDR3 DNA, CDR3 protein. The D gene is left open where the match is weak. Expanded clones are given a class, and other clones once, few, many or no size at all.

TRBJ1-1 NA NA TRBV29-1 TGCAGCGGGACAGTGGGGGGTAACACTGAAGCTTTCTTT CSGTVGGNTEAFF
TRBJ2-1 NA NA TRBV18 TGTGCCAGCTCACCCCAAGCTGGGGGGCATGAGCAGTTCTTC CASSPQAGGHEQFF
TRBJ1-1 NA TRBD1 TRBV29-1 TGCAGCGTGCGGACAGGCAGCCAAGGAACTGAAGCTTTCTTT CSVRTGSQGTEAFF
TRBJ2-1 once TRBD1 TRBV28 TGTGCCAGCAGTTTTCCAGGGGGAGTTGATGAGCAGTTCTTC CASSFPGGVDEQFF
TRBJ2-5 NA TRBD2 TRBV10-1 TGCGCCAGCAGTGACGGGGCTAGCGGGGAGGAGACCCAGTACTTC CASSDGASGEETQYF
TRBJ1-3 few NA TRBV13 TGTGCCAGCAGCCAGGGAGGAGGATATAGAAACACCATATATTTT CASSQGGGYRNTIYF
TRBJ2-5 NA NA TRBV5-6 TGTGCCAGCAGCTTGGTGGTGGGGGTGACGGAGACCCAGTACTTC CASSLVVGVTETQYF
TRBJ1-1 NA TRBD1 TRBV18 TGTGCCAGCTTCCTTCGACAGGGGAATACTGAAGCTTTCTTT CASFLRQGNTEAFF
TRBJ1-1 NA TRBD1 TRBV11-2 TGTGCCAGCAGCCTTAGACAGGGAAACACTGAAGCTTTCTTT CASSLRQGNTEAFF
TRBJ2-3 NA TRBD2 TRBV9 TGTGCCAGCAGCGTTCGGACTAGCGGCACAGATACGCAGTATTTT CASSVRTSGTDTQYF
TRBJ1-4 few NA TRBV7-9 TGTGCCAGCAGCCCCCTCGGCAGGGCAACAACTAATGAAAAACTGTTTTTT CASSPLGRATTNEKLFF
TRBJ1-5 NA NA TRBV12-5 TGTGCTAGTGGTGGCTCCAGCAATCAGCCCCAGCATTTT CASGGSSNQPQHF
TRBJ1-2 NA NA TRBV2 TGTGCCAGCACCAGTGAAAGGTGGGGAGTCAGTCTATATGGCTACACCTTC CASTSERWGVSLYGYTF
TRBJ1-5 NA NA TRBV5-6 TGTGCCAGCAGCCGATATATAGGGGTCTATAGCAATCAGCCCCAGCATTTT CASSRYIGVYSNQPQHF
TRBJ2-1 NA NA TRBV15 TGTGCCACCTCGAGGAGGGCAGCGAGCTACAATGAGCAGTTCTTC CATSRRAASYNEQFF
TRBJ1-1 NA NA TRBV1 TGCACCAGCAGCCAAGTTTTCCCAGGGGCCCCCACTGAAGCTTTCTTT CTSSQVFPGAPTEAFF
TRBJ1-2 NA NA TRBV6-5 TGTGCCAGCAGGTCCAACCAGGAGCCTAACTATGGCTACACCTTC CASRSNQEPNYGYTF
TRBJ2-4 NA NA TRBV19 TGTGCCAGTAAGGAGGCCGCAGGCACAAACATTCAGTACTTC CASKEAAGTNIQYF
TRBJ1-1 NA NA TRBV30 TGTGCCTGGAGTCGGTCTGGGATAGGGGGCACTGAAGCTTTCTTT CAWSRSGIGGTEAFF
TRBJ2-3 NA NA TRBV11-3 TGTGCCAGCAGCTTGGCGGGCGGCACAGATACGCAGTATTTT CASSLAGGTDTQYF
TRBJ2-5 NA NA TRBV6-1 TGTGCCAGCAGAGCCCAGTACGGGACCCAGTACTTC CASRAQYGTQYF
TRBJ2-1 NA TRBD2 TRBV5-4 TGTGCCAGCAGCTCCGGACTAGTACCGTTCTTC CASSSGLVPFF
TRBJ1-1 NA TRBD1 TRBV5-6 TGTGCCAGCAGCTTACAGGGGTTGCGGAACACTGAAGCTTTCTTT CASSLQGLRNTEAFF
TRBJ1-5 NA TRBD1 TRBV6-1 TGTGCCAGCAGTGAATTCCGGACAGGGGTCAATCAGCCCCAGCATTTT CASSEFRTGVNQPQHF
TRBJ1-6 NA TRBD1 TRBV11-2 TGTGCCAGCAGCCCAAGGGCAGGGGGGGATTCACCCCTCCACTTT CASSPRAGGDSPLHF
TRBJ1-2 once NA TRBV7-9 TGTGCCAGCAGCTTAATGGGGGGGAATAGTTTCAAGGGCTATGGCTACACCTTC CASSLMGGNSFKGYGYTF
TRBJ2-3 few TRBD1 TRBV30 TGTGCCTGGAGTGGACAGGGGGCGTTAAGAGATACGCAGTATTTT CAWSGQGALRDTQYF
TRBJ1-2 NA NA TRBV28 TGTGCCAGCAGTTCCCTTAGAGGCCCCGGGCGTAACTATGGCTACACCTTC CASSSLRGPGRNYGYTF
TRBJ1-2 NA NA TRBV6-5 TGTGCCAGCAGTAACAGGGTAAACTATGGCTACACCTTC CASSNRVNYGYTF